A single sample is the source of the 27 T cell receptor beta chains below, sequenced in a study of OX40 agonist ivuxolimab in advanced cancers. Assay: immunoSEQ multiplex PCR; the TCRdb copy retains only in-frame clones and omits some. The sample records about 64,000 clones, approximately 84% being singletons. The specimen comprised CD4+ or CD8+ T cells sorted from blood, sampled in a trial of the OX40 agonist ivuxolimab. Receptors were obtained from an adult with an advanced solid tumor such as melanoma, head and neck, liver or kidney cancer.

This clone came up a few times. The chain links TRBV5-1 to TRBJ1-1; tentative D call: TRBD1 (5 bases). The CDR3 length is 13 residues. Deletions cut 7 bases from V and 5 bases from J, with 15 bases between. The germline gives CDR1 SGHRS, CDR2 YFSETQ. The CDR3 is CASAGLPGTEAFF. The CDR3 region has the DNA TGCGCCAGCGCGGGACTCCCTGGGACTGAAGCTTTCTTT.

The gene calls are TRBV6-5 and TRBJ2-7, with D perhaps TRBD1 or TRBD2 (6 bases each). V gave up 2 bases and J gave up 7 bases, with 9 bases separating them. The germline CDR1 and CDR2 sequences are MNHEY and SVGAGI. The CDR3 spans 12 residues. The CDR3 sequence: CASSYPGAEQYF. DNA of the CDR3: TGTGCCAGCAGTTACCCGGGGGCGGAGCAGTACTTC.

The V call is TRBV4-3, the J call TRBJ1-2; perhaps TRBD1 as D (5 bases). The CDR3 is 17 amino acids. V lost 0 bases and J lost 2, with 16 bases in between. CDR1 is LGHNA, CDR2 YSLEER, per germline. The CDR3 region is CASSQDLGQGWNYGYTF. The CDR3 DNA follows: TGCGCCAGCAGCCAAGATCTGGGGCAGGGATGGAACTATGGCTACACCTTC.

The sample holds one count of this clone. The chain is built from TRBV27 and TRBJ2-7; 12 nucleotides align to TRBD2. V trimming: 3 bases; J trimming: 7 bases; junction bases outside the gene matches: 4. The CDR3 covers 14 residues. Germline V gives CDR1 MNHEY, CDR2 SMNVEV (reference sequence). The CDR3 DNA follows: TGTGCCAGCAGTTTGGGACTAGCGGGCGGAGAGCAGTACTTC. It translates to CASSLGLAGGEQYF.

The chain employs TRBV5-6 and TRBJ1-2; D not resolved. The V end lost 2 bases, the J end lost 5 bases, and 7 bases lay between the germline ends. The CDR3 loop spans 12 amino acids. The germline CDR1 and CDR2 sequences are SGHDT and YYEEEE. The CDR3 sequence: CASSLTEYGYTF. As DNA, the CDR3 is TGTGCCAGCAGCTTAACAGAATATGGCTACACCTTC.

The rearrangement uses TRBV15 and TRBJ1-1; 8 bases are shared with TRBD1. The CDR3 loop spans 15 amino acids. From germline, CDR1 is LNHNV and CDR2 YYDKDF (reference sequence). The V gene end was trimmed by 1 base and the J gene end by 5 bases; junction bases not matched to a gene: 6. CDR3 nucleotide sequence: TGTGCCACCAGCAGAGTTGACAGGGGAGGGACTGAAGCTTTCTTT. Protein sequence: CATSRVDRGGTEAFF.

The rearrangement joins TRBV7-2 to TRBJ1-4, with a weak D call TRBD1 (6 bases). The CDR3 length is 15 residues. Germline assignment: CDR1 SGHTA and CDR2 FQGNSA. V lost 1 base and J 7 bases, leaving 13 bases between the germline ends. The CDR3 loop reads CASSLVSGESEKLFF. CDR3 nucleotide sequence: TGTGCCAGCAGCTTAGTTTCAGGGGAGAGTGAAAAACTGTTTTTT.

V usage is TRBV14 and J usage is TRBJ2-3; no clear D gene. The CDR3 length is 14 residues. Trimming pared 0 bases from V and 3 bases from J, leaving 7 bases between. In germline, CDR1 is SGHDN, CDR2 FVKESK. The CDR3 loop is CASSQDWGTDTQYF. In DNA form, the CDR3 reads TGTGCCAGCAGCCAAGATTGGGGAACAGATACGCAGTATTTT. The whole variable domain, remainder taken from reference TRBV14 and TRBJ2-3, is EAGVTQFPSHSVIEKGQTVTLRCDPISGHDNLYWYRRVMGKEIKFLLHFVKESKQDESGMPNNRFLAERTGGTYSTLKVQPAELEDSGVYFCASSQDWGTDTQYFGPGTRLTVL.

The chain combines TRBV7-2 with TRBJ2-7, with 10 bases matching TRBD2. The CDR3 spans 19 residues. CDR1 and CDR2 (germline): SGHTA, FQGNSA. Losses at the gene ends were 0 bases for V and 7 bases for J; bases not matched to a gene: 18. CDR3 in amino acids: CASSLASRSGREKNREQYF. The CDR3 bases are TGTGCCAGCAGCTTAGCGTCTAGAAGCGGGAGGGAGAAAAATAGGGAGCAGTACTTC.

V usage is TRBV11-2 and J usage is TRBJ2-7; 9 bases match TRBD1. The junction had 4 bases not matched to a gene; V was cut back by 1 base and J by 6 bases. CDR1 and CDR2 (germline): SGHAT, FQNNGV. The length of the CDR3 is 14 residues. CDR3: CASSLGGQGLEQYF. CDR3 DNA sequence: TGTGCCAGCAGCTTAGGGGGACAGGGTCTCGAGCAGTACTTC.

In this sample, this clone turned up a few times. Written as DNA, the CDR3 is TGTGCCAGCAGCCGACGACAAGTTCGAGGTGAGCAGTTCTTC. Protein sequence: CASSRRQVRGEQFF. V gene TRBV9 combines with J gene TRBJ2-1; D is unclear. The CDR3 contains 14 residues. Trimming took 4 bases from V and 9 from J, leaving 17 bases between them. In germline, CDR1 is SGDLS, CDR2 YYNGEE.

The chain is built from TRBV5-1 and TRBJ2-7, with 10 bases matching TRBD1. Germline V gene data show CDR1 as SGHRS and CDR2 as YFSETQ. The CDR3 sequence is 14 residues long. The V segment lost 4 bases and the J segment 3 bases; nucleotides outside the gene matches: 4. CDR3 DNA: TGCGCCAGCAGCGTCGGACAGGGGGGCTACGAGCAGTACTTC. It yields the protein CASSVGQGGYEQYF. Together with reference TRBV5-1 and TRBJ2-7, the CDR3 gives the full variable domain: KAGVTQTPRYLIKTRGQQVTLSCSPISGHRSVSWYQQTPGQGLQFLFEYFSETQRNKGNFPGRFSGRQFSNSRSEMNVSTLELGDSALYLCASSVGQGGYEQYFGPGTRLTVT.

This clone came up a few times. The gene calls are TRBV2 and TRBJ1-2; the D is unclear. V dropped 6 bases and J dropped 8 bases, with 13 bases sitting between them. CDR3 length: 12 residues. Germline CDR1 SNHLY, CDR2 FYNNEI. CDR3 nucleotides: TGTGCCAGCAGGGCGGACTTCTTGGGCTACACCTTC. Protein: CASRADFLGYTF.

This sequence joins TRBV6-4 and TRBJ2-7, with a possible D match to TRBD2 (6 bases). V was clipped by 0 bases and J by 1 base, with 10 bases between them. Germline-derived CDR1 and CDR2 are MRHNA and SNTAGT. This CDR3 contains 15 residues. The CDR3 loop is CASSDSTRESYEQYF. DNA of the CDR3: TGTGCCAGCAGTGACTCGACTAGGGAATCCTACGAGCAGTACTTC.

The V gene is TRBV6-6, the J gene TRBJ2-2, with 11 bases aligning to TRBD1. The CDR3 totals 16 residues. Unmatched junction bases numbered 12, after V lost 6 bases and J lost 9 bases. The V gene's germline CDR1 is MNHNY and CDR2 SVGAGI (reference sequence). The CDR3: CASSSPGQGGKRELFF. The CDR3 nucleotides read TGTGCCAGCAGCAGCCCGGGACAGGGGGGAAAAAGGGAGCTGTTTTTT.

This chain joins TRBV4-3 and TRBJ1-2; D gene ambiguous. CDR1 is LGHNA and CDR2 is YSLEER in the germline V gene. The V end was cut by 0 bases, the J end by 4 bases, with 15 bases between. The CDR3 spans 16 residues. CDR3 nucleotides: TGCGCCAGCAGCCAAGAACTAGGGCAGTACTCCTATGGCTACACCTTC. Translation gives CASSQELGQYSYGYTF.

The genes are TRBV4-3 and TRBJ2-7, with D perhaps TRBD2 (5 bases). V shed 2 bases and J shed 0 bases, with 14 bases lying between them. Germline CDR1 reads LGHNA; CDR2 reads YSLEER. CDR3 length equals 16 residues. DNA for the CDR3: TGCGCCAGCAGCCAACACGTCAGTGAGGGCTCCTACGAGCAGTACTTC. It translates to CASSQHVSEGSYEQYF.

The chain recombines TRBV27 with TRBJ2-7, with TRBD2 matching 7 bases. This CDR3 has 15 amino acids. Per germline, CDR1 MNHEY and CDR2 SMNVEV (reference sequence). The ends lost 2 bases at V and 7 bases at J; junction bases unmatched: 11. The CDR3 nucleotides are TGTGCCAGCAGTTTAGAGCGGGGACCCCGACGGGAGCAGTACTTC. This gives the protein CASSLERGPRREQYF.

Here the CDR3 reads CASSVAEDTEAFF. In DNA form, the CDR3 reads TGTGCCAGCAGCGTAGCGGAGGACACTGAAGCTTTCTTT. The chain links TRBV9 to TRBJ1-1, with D unresolved. V lost 0 bases, J lost 3 bases, and 6 bases lay in between. Germline CDR1 SGDLS, CDR2 YYNGEE. The CDR3 consists of 13 residues.

The chain couples TRBV4-3 to TRBJ2-5; D might be TRBD2 (5 bases). The germline gives CDR1 LGHNA, CDR2 YSLEER. The CDR3 runs to 15 residues. The V gene lost 0 bases and the J gene lost 11 bases, with 19 bases spanning the gap. CDR3 sequence: CASSQDMAKEWEQYF. CDR3 in DNA: TGCGCCAGCAGCCAAGATATGGCGAAAGAGTGGGAGCAGTACTTC.

The chain links TRBV5-1 to TRBJ2-3; TRBD2 aligns across 11 bases. The junction had 2 bases not matched to a gene; V was cut back by 0 bases and J by 11 bases. Germline V gene sequence: CDR1 SGHRS, CDR2 YFSETQ. The CDR3 is made up of 13 amino acids. The CDR3 DNA sequence: TGCGCCAGCAGCTTGGATACTAGCGGGAGGCAGTATTTT. Translated, it gives CASSLDTSGRQYF.

This chain links TRBV5-1 with TRBJ1-2; D is ambiguous. Between the trimmed V and J ends, which lost 0 bases and 4 bases, there was a span of 7 bases. The germline V gene encodes CDR1 SGHRS and CDR2 YFSETQ. This CDR3 is built from 13 residues. The CDR3: CASSLDGSYGYTF. DNA of the CDR3: TGCGCCAGCAGCTTGGACGGAAGCTATGGCTACACCTTC. Complete variable domain (other parts from reference TRBV5-1 and TRBJ1-2): KAGVTQTPRYLIKTRGQQVTLSCSPISGHRSVSWYQQTPGQGLQFLFEYFSETQRNKGNFPGRFSGRQFSNSRSEMNVSTLELGDSALYLCASSLDGSYGYTFGSGTRLTVV.

The genes are TRBV5-6 and TRBJ1-2; D is undetermined. The CDR3 extends over 14 amino acids. The V end lost 1 base, the J end lost 4 bases, and 11 bases lay between the germline ends. Germline V gene lookup returns CDR1 SGHDT and CDR2 YYEEEE. CDR3 region: CASSLRWALYGYTF. CDR3 bases: TGTGCCAGCAGCTTGCGGTGGGCCCTCTATGGCTACACCTTC.

The V and J genes are TRBV29-1 and TRBJ2-1; 11 bases line up with TRBD2. CDR3 size: 15 residues. In germline, CDR1 is SQVTM, CDR2 ANQGSEA. This CDR3 reads CGALGTSGSYNEQFF. The CDR3 coding sequence is TGCGGCGCCCTCGGGACTAGCGGCTCCTACAATGAGCAGTTCTTC.

The chain recombines TRBV9 with TRBJ2-2; D is unresolved. This CDR3 region has 16 residues. Germline-derived CDR1 and CDR2 are SGDLS and YYNGEE. V was cut by 0 bases and J by 4 bases, with 13 bases left in between. CDR3 DNA: TGTGCCAGCAGCGTAGTTGATACGACGGGCACCGGGGAGCTGTTTTTT. The encoded protein is CASSVVDTTGTGELFF.

The V and J genes are TRBV11-1 and TRBJ2-7; D gene unclear. The V and J ends lost 5 bases and 0 bases respectively, with 14 bases between them. Germline values: CDR1 SGHAT, CDR2 FQDESV (reference sequence). The CDR3 is made up of 15 amino acids. CDR3 sequence: CASSRLRSGSYEQYF. The CDR3, as DNA: TGTGCCAGCAGCCGGCTCAGATCAGGCTCCTACGAGCAGTACTTC.

This clone was counted between two and nine times. The chain joins TRBV9 to TRBJ2-3, with TRBD2 as a possible D gene (7 bases). CDR3 length: 15 residues. CDR1 SGDLS and CDR2 YYNGEE come from the germline V gene. The V end was cut by 4 bases, the J end by 1 base, with 13 bases between. CDR3 amino acids: CASSPRGAGTDTQYF. The CDR3 DNA follows: TGTGCCAGCAGCCCCCGGGGGGCAGGCACAGATACGCAGTATTTT.